These T cell receptor beta chains were read from a single sample in a study of blood T cell repertoires in COVID-19. Profiled with immunoSEQ multiplex PCR; TCRdb holds only in-frame clones, not every one. The profile covers some 220,000 clones, with 84% appearing a single time and roughly 20% taken by the ten largest. Sequenced material: peripheral blood. These receptors were obtained from a woman aged 80 or over with active or convalescent COVID-19. CDR3s include the opening cysteine and the closing phenylalanine or tryptophan. The order of the fields is CDR3 protein, CDR3 DNA, D gene, V gene, clone size, J gene, CDR3 length. The D gene is left open where the match is weak. Clone size is given for some rows only: seen once, a few or many times, or a class if the clone is expanded.

CASSLATDRAYNEQFF	TGTGCCAGCAGCTTAGCGACAGATCGAGCTTACAATGAGCAGTTCTTC	.	TRBV7-2	.	TRBJ2-1	16
CSVGFDRSEQYF	TGCAGCGTTGGGTTTGACAGGAGCGAGCAGTACTTC	.	TRBV29-1	.	TRBJ2-7	12
CASSSVTGNEQFF	TGTGCCAGCAGCTCGGTGACAGGGAATGAGCAGTTCTTC	TRBD1	TRBV7-3	.	TRBJ2-1	13
CASSPATGMNTEAFF	TGTGCCAGCAGCCCGGCGACAGGGATGAACACTGAAGCTTTCTTT	TRBD1	TRBV7-2	few	TRBJ1-1	15
CASNPPGGFPREQYF	TGTGCCAGCAATCCGCCTGGGGGGTTCCCACGCGAGCAGTACTTC	.	TRBV28	.	TRBJ2-7	15
CASRESGANVLTF	TGTGCCAGCCGAGAGTCTGGGGCCAACGTCCTGACTTTC	.	TRBV6-5	few	TRBJ2-6	13
CASSYREGPYEQYF	TGCGCCAGCAGCTACCGGGAGGGCCCCTACGAGCAGTACTTC	TRBD2	TRBV5-1	.	TRBJ2-7	14
CASSKTGMNTEAFF	TGTGCCAGCAGTAAGACAGGGATGAACACTGAAGCTTTCTTT	TRBD1	TRBV9	.	TRBJ1-1	14
CASSPDRDGTQYF	TGTGCCAGCAGCCCCGACAGGGATGGGACCCAGTACTTC	TRBD1	TRBV7-2	.	TRBJ2-5	13
CASSRLAGVENEQFF	TGCGCCAGCAGCAGGCTAGCGGGAGTTGAAAATGAGCAGTTCTTC	TRBD2	TRBV5-1	once	TRBJ2-1	15
CASSISSGGAGETQYF	TGTGCCAGTAGTATCTCTAGCGGGGGGGCCGGTGAGACCCAGTACTTC	TRBD2	TRBV19	.	TRBJ2-5	16
CASSYPDRGQETQYF	TGTGCCAGCAGTTACCCGGACAGGGGGCAAGAGACCCAGTACTTC	TRBD1	TRBV6-2/TRBV6-3	.	TRBJ2-5	15
CASSLEDRAINEKLFF	TGTGCCAGCAGCTTGGAGGACAGGGCCATTAATGAAAAACTGTTTTTT	TRBD1	TRBV7-2	.	TRBJ1-4	16
CASSLVSGTGINEQYF	TGTGCCAGCAGCTTAGTTAGTGGGACAGGGATCAACGAGCAGTACTTC	TRBD1	TRBV11-3	once	TRBJ2-7	16
CASSQDIGRVEETQYF	TGCGCCAGCAGCCAAGATATTGGCAGGGTAGAAGAGACCCAGTACTTC	.	TRBV4-3	.	TRBJ2-5	16
CASSPGQGNNQPQHF	TGTGCCAGCAGCCCCGGACAGGGGAACAATCAGCCCCAGCATTTT	TRBD1	TRBV7-2	.	TRBJ1-5	15
CASSIQGRNQPQHF	TGTGCCAGTAGTATACAGGGCCGCAATCAGCCCCAGCATTTT	.	TRBV19	.	TRBJ1-5	14
CASSPHQTGGLYNEQFF	TGTGCCAGCTCACCACATCAGACAGGGGGCCTCTACAATGAGCAGTTCTTC	TRBD1	TRBV18	once	TRBJ2-1	17
CATSRQGAPAGNTIYF	TGTGCCACCAGCAGACAGGGTGCCCCCGCTGGAAACACCATATATTTT	.	TRBV15	.	TRBJ1-3	16
CASSLAGAGADTQYF	TGTGCCAGCAGCTTAGCGGGAGCGGGGGCAGATACGCAGTATTTT	TRBD2	TRBV7-9	.	TRBJ2-3	15
CAISTSGTSGGVNEQFF	TGTGCCATCTCGACCTCCGGGACTAGCGGGGGGGTGAATGAGCAGTTCTTC	TRBD2	TRBV28	.	TRBJ2-1	17
CASSRQGSLEKLFF	TGTGCCAGCAGCAGACAGGGCTCTTTGGAAAAACTGTTTTTT	TRBD1	TRBV9	.	TRBJ1-4	14
CASRNTGGSPYEQYF	TGTGCCAGCAGAAACACAGGGGGGAGCCCCTACGAGCAGTACTTC	TRBD1	TRBV6-5	.	TRBJ2-7	15
CASSLNRGEEPQHF	TGTGCCAGCAGTTTAAACAGGGGAGAGGAGCCCCAGCATTTT	TRBD1	TRBV28	.	TRBJ1-5	14
CASSQADRDYGYTF	TGCGCCAGCAGCCAAGCAGACAGGGACTATGGCTACACCTTC	TRBD1	TRBV4-3	once	TRBJ1-2	14
CASSLAPGGTYEQYF	TGTGCCAGCAGCTTAGCCCCCGGGGGGACTTACGAGCAGTACTTC	TRBD2	TRBV7-2	once	TRBJ2-7	15
CASSPRQGNTEAFF	TGCGCCAGCAGCCCACGACAGGGGAACACTGAAGCTTTCTTT	TRBD1	TRBV5-1	.	TRBJ1-1	14
CASSLIPDTEQFF	TGTGCCAGCAGCTTGATCCCAGACACTGAGCAGTTCTTC	.	TRBV5-5	few	TRBJ2-1	13
CASSSGGGDYGYTF	TGTGCCAGCAGCTCGGGCGGGGGCGACTATGGCTACACCTTC	.	TRBV7-8	.	TRBJ1-2	14
CASSLRTASYEAFF	TGTGCCAGCAGTCTCCGGACAGCATCTTATGAAGCTTTCTTT	.	TRBV27	few	TRBJ1-1	14
CASSPLGQGVHEQYF	TGTGCCAGCTCACCACTGGGACAGGGTGTCCACGAGCAGTACTTC	TRBD1	TRBV18	.	TRBJ2-7	15
CSASSGRKAGELFF	TGCAGTGCTAGTAGCGGGAGGAAAGCCGGGGAGCTGTTTTTT	TRBD2	TRBV20-1	few	TRBJ2-2	14
CASRPDRTQPQHF	TGTGCCAGTAGGCCTGACAGGACTCAGCCCCAGCATTTT	.	TRBV19	few	TRBJ1-5	13
CASSLDFSSYEQYF	TGTGCCAGCAGCTTAGACTTTTCATCATACGAGCAGTACTTC	.	TRBV7-9	.	TRBJ2-7	14
CASSQTYDRGSNQPQHF	TGTGCCAGCAGTCAAACTTATGACAGGGGTAGCAATCAGCCCCAGCATTTT	TRBD1	TRBV6-2/TRBV6-3	.	TRBJ1-5	17
CASSEDGRGSYNEQFF	TGTGCCAGCAGTGAAGATGGGAGGGGCTCCTACAATGAGCAGTTCTTC	TRBD2	TRBV6-1	.	TRBJ2-1	16
CASSHPGTRGYSSGANVLTF	TGTGCCAGCAGCCATCCCGGGACCAGGGGTTATTCCTCTGGGGCCAACGTCCTGACTTTC	.	TRBV28	once	TRBJ2-6	20
CSVDHGTDTQYF	TGCAGCGTTGATCACGGGACAGATACGCAGTATTTT	.	TRBV29-1	.	TRBJ2-3	12
CASSLYQETQYF	TGCGCCAGCAGCCTGTACCAAGAGACCCAGTACTTC	.	TRBV5-1	.	TRBJ2-5	12
CASKSGNTEAFF	TGTGCCAGCAAGAGTGGGAACACTGAAGCTTTCTTT	.	TRBV25-1	once	TRBJ1-1	12
CAGKRESTDTQYF	TGTGCTGGGAAGCGGGAAAGCACAGATACGCAGTATTTT	TRBD2	TRBV5-4	.	TRBJ2-3	13
CASSALAGGPYNEQFF	TGTGCCAGCAGCGCACTAGCGGGGGGGCCCTACAATGAGCAGTTCTTC	TRBD2	TRBV9	.	TRBJ2-1	16
CASREGGQGKNIQYF	TGTGCCAGCAGGGAGGGGGGACAGGGAAAAAACATTCAGTACTTC	TRBD1	TRBV6-6	.	TRBJ2-4	15
CASSLKGTGSYEQYF	TGTGCCAGCAGTTTAAAGGGGACAGGTTCCTACGAGCAGTACTTC	TRBD1	TRBV27	.	TRBJ2-7	15
CASVLAGPDTQYF	TGTGCCAGCGTACTAGCGGGCCCAGATACGCAGTATTTT	TRBD2	TRBV6-5	.	TRBJ2-3	13